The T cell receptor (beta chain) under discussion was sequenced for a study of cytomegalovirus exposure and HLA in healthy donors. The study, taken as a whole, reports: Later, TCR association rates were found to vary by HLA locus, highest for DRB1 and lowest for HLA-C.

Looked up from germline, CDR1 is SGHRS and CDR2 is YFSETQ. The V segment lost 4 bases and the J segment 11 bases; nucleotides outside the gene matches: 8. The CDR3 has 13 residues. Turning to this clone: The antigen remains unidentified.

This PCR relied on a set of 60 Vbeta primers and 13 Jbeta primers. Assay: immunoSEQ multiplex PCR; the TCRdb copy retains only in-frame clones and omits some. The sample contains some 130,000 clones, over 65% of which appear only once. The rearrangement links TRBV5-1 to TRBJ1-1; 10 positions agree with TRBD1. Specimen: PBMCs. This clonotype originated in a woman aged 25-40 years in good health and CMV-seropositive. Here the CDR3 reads CASSPRDRGRAFF. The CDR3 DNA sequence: TGCGCCAGCAGCCCCCGGGACAGGGGCAGGGCTTTCTTT.